The subject of this entry is one T cell receptor beta chain. The antigen remains undetermined. TCRdb's table, derived via immunoSEQ multiplex PCR, lists solely in-frame clones and lacks some. Of 200,000 to 250,000 clones detected, roughly 94% appear once; the ten largest clones hold over 1.5%. This sample was included in a study of T cell responses to AZD1222 COVID-19 vaccine. There are 12 residues in the CDR3. V lost 2 bases and J lost 8, with 6 bases in between. CDR1 is PRHDT, CDR2 FYEKMQ, per germline (reference sequence). Whole-study findings and limits: Among the donors, most were white British and more were female, and clonal diversity was possibly underestimated. Repertoire samples came only from after the peak T cell response. The study identified only 6 or 7 AZD1222 recipients as seropositive at baseline. Receipt of two AZD1222 doses was followed by a rise in Spike-specific TCR breadth and depth.

This specimen was peripheral blood, taken 28 days after the second dose of the MenACWY control vaccine. The V and J genes are TRBV13 and TRBJ2-2; no firm D call. The TCR sequence derives from an adult who received the MenACWY meningococcal vaccine as a control. CDR3 sequence (DNA): TGTGCCAGCAGCTTATGGGGAGGGGAGCTGTTTTTT. It specifies CASSLWGGELFF.